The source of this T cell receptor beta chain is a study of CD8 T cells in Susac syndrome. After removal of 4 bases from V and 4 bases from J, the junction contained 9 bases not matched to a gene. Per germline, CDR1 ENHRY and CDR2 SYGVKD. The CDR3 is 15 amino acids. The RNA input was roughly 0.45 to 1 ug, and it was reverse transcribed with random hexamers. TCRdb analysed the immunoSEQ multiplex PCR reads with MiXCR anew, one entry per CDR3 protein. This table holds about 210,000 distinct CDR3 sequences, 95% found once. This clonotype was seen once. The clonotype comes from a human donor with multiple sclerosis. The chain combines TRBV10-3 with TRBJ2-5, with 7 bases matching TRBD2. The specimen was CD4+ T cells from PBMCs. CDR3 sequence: CAISGNGGSGETQYF. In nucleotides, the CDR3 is TGTGCCATCAGTGGTAACGGGGGGAGCGGAGAGACCCAGTACTTC.